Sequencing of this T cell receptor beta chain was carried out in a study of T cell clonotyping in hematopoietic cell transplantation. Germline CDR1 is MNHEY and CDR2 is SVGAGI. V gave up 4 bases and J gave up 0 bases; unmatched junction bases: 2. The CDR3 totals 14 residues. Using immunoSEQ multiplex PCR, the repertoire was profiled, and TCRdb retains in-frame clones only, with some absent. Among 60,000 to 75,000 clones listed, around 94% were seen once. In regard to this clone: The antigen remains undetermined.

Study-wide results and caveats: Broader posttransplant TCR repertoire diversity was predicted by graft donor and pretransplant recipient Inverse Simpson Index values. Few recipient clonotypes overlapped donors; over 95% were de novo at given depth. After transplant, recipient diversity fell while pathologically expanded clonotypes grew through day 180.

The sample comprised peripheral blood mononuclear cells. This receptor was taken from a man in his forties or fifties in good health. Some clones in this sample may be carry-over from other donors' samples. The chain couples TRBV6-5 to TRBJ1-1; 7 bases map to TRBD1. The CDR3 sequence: CASSSTGMNTEAFF. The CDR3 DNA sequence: TGTGCCAGCAGTTCGACAGGGATGAACACTGAAGCTTTCTTT.